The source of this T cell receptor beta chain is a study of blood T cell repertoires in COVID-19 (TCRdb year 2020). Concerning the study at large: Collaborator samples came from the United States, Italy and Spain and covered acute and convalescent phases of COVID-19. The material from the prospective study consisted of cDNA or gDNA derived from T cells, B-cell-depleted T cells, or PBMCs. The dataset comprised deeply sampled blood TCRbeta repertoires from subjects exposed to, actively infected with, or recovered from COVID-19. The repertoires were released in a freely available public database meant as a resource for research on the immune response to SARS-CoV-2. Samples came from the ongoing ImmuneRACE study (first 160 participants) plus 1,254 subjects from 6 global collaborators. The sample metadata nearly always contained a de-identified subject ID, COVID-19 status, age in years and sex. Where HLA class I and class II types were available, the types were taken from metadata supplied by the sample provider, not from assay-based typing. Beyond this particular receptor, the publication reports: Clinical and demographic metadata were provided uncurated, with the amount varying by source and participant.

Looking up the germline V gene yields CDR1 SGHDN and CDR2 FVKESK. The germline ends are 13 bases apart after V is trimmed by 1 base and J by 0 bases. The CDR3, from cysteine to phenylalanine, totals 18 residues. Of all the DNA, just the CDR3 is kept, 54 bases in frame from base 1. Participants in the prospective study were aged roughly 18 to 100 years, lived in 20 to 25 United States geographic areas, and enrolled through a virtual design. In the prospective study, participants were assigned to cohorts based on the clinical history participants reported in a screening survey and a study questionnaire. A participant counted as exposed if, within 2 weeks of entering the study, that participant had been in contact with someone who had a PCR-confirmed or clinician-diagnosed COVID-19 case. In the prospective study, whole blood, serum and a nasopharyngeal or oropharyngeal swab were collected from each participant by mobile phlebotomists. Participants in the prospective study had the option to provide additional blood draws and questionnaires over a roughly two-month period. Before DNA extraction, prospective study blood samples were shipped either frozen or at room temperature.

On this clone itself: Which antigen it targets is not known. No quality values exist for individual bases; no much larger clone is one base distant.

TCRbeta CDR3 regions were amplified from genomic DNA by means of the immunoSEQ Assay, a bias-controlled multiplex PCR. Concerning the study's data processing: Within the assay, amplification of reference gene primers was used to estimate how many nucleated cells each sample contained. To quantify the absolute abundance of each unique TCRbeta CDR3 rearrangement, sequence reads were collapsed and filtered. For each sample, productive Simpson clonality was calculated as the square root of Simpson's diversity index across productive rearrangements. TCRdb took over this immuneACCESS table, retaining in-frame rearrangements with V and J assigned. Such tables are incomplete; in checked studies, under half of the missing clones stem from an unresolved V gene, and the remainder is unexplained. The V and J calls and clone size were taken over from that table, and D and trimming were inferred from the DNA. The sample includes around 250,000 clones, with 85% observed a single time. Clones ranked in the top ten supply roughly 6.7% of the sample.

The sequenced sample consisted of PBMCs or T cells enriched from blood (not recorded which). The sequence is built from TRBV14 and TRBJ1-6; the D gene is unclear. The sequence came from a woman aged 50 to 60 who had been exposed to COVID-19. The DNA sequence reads TGTGCCAGCAGCCAAGTCAGACACCCGAGCTCCTATAATTCACCCCTCCACTTT. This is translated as CASSQVRHPSSYNSPLHF.